Given below is one T cell receptor beta chain in context. The CDR3 loop spans 13 amino acids. Germline CDR1 reads SEHNR; CDR2 reads FQNEAQ (reference sequence). V lost 1 base and J 5 bases, leaving 8 bases between the germline ends. These data come from a study of blood T cell repertoires in COVID-19. Whole-study context: Both acute and convalescent COVID-19 samples were obtained from the United States, Italy and Spain. From T cells, B-cell-depleted T cells, or PBMCs came the material, which was cDNA or gDNA.

In the original workflow: Estimates of nucleated cell counts were drawn from the amplification of reference gene primers. Measured with immunoSEQ multiplex PCR; TCRdb has only the in-frame clones, and not every one. Clone size and the V and J calls come from that table; the DNA yielded D and trimming. This table holds 95,000 to 110,000 clones, roughly nine tenths found once. This chain links TRBV7-9 with TRBJ1-1, with no clear D. The sequence was collected from a woman aged 55-70 years with acute or convalescent COVID-19. The specimen was peripheral blood. The CDR3 sequence is CASSLVSGTEAFF. The CDR3 DNA is TGTGCCAGCAGCTTAGTCTCGGGAACTGAAGCTTTCTTT.